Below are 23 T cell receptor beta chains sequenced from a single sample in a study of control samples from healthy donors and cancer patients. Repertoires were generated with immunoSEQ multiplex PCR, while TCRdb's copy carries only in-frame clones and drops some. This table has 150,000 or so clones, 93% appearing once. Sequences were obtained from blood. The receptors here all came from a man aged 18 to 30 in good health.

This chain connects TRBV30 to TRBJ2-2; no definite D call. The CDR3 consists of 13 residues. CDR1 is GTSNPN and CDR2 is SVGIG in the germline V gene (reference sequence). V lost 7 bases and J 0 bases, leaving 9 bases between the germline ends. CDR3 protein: CAFGFANTGELFF. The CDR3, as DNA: TGTGCCTTTGGGTTCGCGAACACCGGGGAGCTGTTTTTT.

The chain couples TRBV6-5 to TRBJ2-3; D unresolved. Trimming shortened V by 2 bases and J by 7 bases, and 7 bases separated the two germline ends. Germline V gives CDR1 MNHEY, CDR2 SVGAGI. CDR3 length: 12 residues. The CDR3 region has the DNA TGTGCCAGCAGTTACCTGGGGTATACGCAGTATTTT. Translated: CASSYLGYTQYF.

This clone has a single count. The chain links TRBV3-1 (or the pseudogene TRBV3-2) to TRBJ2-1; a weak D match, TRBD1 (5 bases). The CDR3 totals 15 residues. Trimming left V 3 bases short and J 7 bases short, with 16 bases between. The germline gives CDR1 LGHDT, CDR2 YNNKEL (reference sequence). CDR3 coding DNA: TGTGCCAGCAGCCAGGATTCTGACAGTAGAAATGAGCAGTTCTTC. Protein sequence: CASSQDSDSRNEQFF.

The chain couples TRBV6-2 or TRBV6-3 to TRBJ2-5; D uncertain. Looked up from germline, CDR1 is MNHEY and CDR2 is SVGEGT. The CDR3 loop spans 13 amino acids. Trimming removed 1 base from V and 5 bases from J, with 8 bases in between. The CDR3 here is CASSYLDGETQYF. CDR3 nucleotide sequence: TGTGCCAGCAGTTACTTGGATGGGGAGACCCAGTACTTC.

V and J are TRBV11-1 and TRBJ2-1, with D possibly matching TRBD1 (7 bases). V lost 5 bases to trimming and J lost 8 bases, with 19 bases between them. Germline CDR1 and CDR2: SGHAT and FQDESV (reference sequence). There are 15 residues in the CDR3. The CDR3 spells CASSPAGRGLYEQFF. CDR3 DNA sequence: TGTGCCAGCAGCCCAGCGGGCAGGGGGTTGTATGAGCAGTTCTTC.

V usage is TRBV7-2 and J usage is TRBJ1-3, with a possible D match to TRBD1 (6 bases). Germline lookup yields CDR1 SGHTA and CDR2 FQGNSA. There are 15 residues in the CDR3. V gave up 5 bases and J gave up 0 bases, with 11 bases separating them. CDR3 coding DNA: TGTGCCAGCAGCGTACAGGGAGTCTCTGGAAACACCATATATTTT. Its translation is CASSVQGVSGNTIYF.

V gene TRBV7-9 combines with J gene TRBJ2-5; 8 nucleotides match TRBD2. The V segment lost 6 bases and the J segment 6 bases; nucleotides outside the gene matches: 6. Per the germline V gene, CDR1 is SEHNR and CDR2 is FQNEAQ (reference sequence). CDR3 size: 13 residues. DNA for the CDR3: TGTGCCAGCAGTGACGGGAGGGCCAAGACCCAGTACTTC. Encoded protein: CASSDGRAKTQYF.

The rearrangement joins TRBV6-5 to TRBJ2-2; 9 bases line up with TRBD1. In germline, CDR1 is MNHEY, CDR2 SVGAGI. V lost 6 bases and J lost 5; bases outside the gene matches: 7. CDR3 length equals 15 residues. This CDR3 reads CASSPDRGRTGELFF. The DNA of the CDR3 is TGTGCCAGCAGCCCGGACAGGGGAAGAACCGGGGAGCTGTTTTTT.

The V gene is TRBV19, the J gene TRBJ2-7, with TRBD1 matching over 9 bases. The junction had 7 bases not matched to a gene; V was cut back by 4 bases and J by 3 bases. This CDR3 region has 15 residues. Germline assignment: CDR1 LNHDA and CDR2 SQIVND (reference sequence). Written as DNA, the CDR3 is TGTGCCAGTAGTACTAAAGGGACAGGGTTCTACGAGCAGTACTTC. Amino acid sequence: CASSTKGTGFYEQYF.

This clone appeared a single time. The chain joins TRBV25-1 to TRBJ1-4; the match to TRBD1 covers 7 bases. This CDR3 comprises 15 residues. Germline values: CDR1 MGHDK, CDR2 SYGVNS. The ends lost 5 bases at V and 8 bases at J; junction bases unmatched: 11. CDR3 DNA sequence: TGTGCCAGCAGTTCGAGCAGGGGGATACGGGAAAAACTGTTTTTT. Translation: CASSSSRGIREKLFF.

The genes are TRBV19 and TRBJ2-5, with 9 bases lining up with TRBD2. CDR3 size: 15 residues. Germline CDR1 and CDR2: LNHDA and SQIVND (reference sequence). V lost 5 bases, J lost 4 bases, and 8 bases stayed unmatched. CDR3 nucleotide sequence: TGTGCCAGTAGTCGCCTAGCGGGACGGGGAGAGACCCAGTACTTC. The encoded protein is CASSRLAGRGETQYF. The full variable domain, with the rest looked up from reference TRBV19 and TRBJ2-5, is DGGITQSPKYLFRKEGQNVTLSCEQNLNHDAMYWYRQDPGQGLRLIYYSQIVNDFQKGDIAEGYSVSREKKESFPLTVTSAQKNPTAFYLCASSRLAGRGETQYFGPGTRLLVL.

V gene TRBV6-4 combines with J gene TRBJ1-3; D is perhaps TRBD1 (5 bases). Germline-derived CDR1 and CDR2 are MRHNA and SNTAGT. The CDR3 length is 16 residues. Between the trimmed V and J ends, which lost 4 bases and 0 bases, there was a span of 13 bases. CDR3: CASSASGTASGNTIYF. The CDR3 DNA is TGTGCCAGCAGTGCCTCCGGGACCGCCTCTGGAAACACCATATATTTT.

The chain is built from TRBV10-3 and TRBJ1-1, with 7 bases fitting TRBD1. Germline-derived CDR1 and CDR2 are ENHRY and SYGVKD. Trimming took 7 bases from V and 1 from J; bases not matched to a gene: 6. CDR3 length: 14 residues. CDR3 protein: CAIKQGLQNTEAFF. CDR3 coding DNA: TGTGCCATCAAACAGGGGCTACAGAACACTGAAGCTTTCTTT.

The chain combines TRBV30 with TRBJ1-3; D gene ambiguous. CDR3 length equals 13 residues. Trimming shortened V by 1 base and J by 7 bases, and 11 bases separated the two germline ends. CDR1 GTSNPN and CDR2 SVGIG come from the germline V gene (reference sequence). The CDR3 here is CAWSEGVGNTIYF. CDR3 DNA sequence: TGTGCCTGGAGTGAGGGCGTTGGGAACACCATATATTTT.

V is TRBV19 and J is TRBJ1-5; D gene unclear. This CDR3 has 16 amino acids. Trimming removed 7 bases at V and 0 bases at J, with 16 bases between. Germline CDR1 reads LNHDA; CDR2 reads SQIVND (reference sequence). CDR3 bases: TGTGCCAGTACCCATTTGGGAGGGTATAGCAATCAGCCCCAGCATTTT. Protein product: CASTHLGGYSNQPQHF.

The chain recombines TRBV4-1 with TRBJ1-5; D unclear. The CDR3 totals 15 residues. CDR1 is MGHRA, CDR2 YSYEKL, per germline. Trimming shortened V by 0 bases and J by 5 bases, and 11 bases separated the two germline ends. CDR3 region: CASSQDSGFYQPQHF. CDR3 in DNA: TGCGCCAGCAGCCAAGATTCCGGATTTTATCAGCCCCAGCATTTT.

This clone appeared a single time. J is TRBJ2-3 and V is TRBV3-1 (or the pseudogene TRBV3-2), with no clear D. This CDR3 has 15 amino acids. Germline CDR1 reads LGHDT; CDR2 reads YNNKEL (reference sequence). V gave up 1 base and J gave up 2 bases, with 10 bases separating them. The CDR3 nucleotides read TGTGCCAGCAGCCAAGTTTCGTCCAACACAGATACGCAGTATTTT. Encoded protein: CASSQVSSNTDTQYF.

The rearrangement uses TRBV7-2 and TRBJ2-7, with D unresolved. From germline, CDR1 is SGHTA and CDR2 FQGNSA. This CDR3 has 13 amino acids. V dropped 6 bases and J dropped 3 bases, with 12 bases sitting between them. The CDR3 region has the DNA TGTGCCAGCAGTTGGGCTACTGACTACGAGCAGTACTTC. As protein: CASSWATDYEQYF.

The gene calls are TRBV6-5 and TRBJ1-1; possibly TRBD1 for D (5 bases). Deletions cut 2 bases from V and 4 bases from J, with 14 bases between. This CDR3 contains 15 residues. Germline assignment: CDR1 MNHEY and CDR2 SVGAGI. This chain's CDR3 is CASSYIGGLSTEAFF. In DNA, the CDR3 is TGTGCCAGCAGTTACATTGGGGGTTTGAGCACTGAAGCTTTCTTT.

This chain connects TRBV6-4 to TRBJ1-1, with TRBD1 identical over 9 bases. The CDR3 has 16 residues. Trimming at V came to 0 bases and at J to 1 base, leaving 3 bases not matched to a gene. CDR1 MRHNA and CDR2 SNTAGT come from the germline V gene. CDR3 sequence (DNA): TGTGCCAGCAGTGACTCGGGACAGGGTTCGAACACTGAAGCTTTCTTT. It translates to CASSDSGQGSNTEAFF.

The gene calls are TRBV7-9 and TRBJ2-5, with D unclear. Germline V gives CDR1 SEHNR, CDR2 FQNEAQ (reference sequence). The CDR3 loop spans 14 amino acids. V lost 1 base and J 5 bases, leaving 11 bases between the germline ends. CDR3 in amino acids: CASSLVRSGETQYF. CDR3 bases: TGTGCCAGCAGCTTAGTGCGCTCCGGGGAGACCCAGTACTTC.

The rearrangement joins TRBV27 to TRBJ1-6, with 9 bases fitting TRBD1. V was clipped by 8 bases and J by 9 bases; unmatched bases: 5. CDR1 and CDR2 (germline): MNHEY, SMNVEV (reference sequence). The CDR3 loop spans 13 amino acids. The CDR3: CASGTGMGSPLHF. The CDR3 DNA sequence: TGTGCCAGCGGGACAGGGATGGGTTCACCCCTCCACTTT.

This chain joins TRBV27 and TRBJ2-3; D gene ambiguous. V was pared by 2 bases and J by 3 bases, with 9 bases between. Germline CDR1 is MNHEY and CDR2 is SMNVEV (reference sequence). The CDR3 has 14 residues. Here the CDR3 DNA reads TGTGCCAGCAGTTTAGTGGGGTGGACAGATACGCAGTATTTT. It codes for CASSLVGWTDTQYF.